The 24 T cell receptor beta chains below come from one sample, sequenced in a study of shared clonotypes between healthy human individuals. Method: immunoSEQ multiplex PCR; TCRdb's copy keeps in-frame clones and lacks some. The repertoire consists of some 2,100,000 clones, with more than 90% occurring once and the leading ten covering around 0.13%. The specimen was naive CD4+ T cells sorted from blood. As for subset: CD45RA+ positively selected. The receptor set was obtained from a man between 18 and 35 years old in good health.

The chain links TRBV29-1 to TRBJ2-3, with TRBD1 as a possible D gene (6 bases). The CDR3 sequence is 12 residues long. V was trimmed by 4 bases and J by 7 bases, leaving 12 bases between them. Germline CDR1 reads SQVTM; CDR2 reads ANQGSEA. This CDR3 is CSVVAGVNTQYF. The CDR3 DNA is TGCAGCGTTGTCGCAGGGGTAAATACGCAGTATTTT.

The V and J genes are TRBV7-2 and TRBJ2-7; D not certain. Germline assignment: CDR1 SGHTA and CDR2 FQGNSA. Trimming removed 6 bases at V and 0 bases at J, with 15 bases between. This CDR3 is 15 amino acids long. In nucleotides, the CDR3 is TGTGCCAGCAGGTGGCGATTGTCCAGCTCCTACGAGCAGTACTTC. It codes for CASRWRLSSSYEQYF.

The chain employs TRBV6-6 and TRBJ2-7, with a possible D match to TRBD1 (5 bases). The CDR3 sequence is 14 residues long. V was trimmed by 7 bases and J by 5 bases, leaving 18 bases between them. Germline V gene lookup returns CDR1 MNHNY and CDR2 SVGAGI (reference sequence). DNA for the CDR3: TGTGCCAGCAAGGTGAAAGGGGTTAAACACGAGCAGTACTTC. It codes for CASKVKGVKHEQYF.

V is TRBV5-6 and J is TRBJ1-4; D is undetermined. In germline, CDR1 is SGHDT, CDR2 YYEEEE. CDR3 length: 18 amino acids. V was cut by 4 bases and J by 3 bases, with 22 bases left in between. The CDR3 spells CASSPGSQRVRANEKLFF. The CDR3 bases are TGTGCCAGCAGCCCAGGATCACAGCGAGTCAGAGCTAATGAAAAACTGTTTTTT.

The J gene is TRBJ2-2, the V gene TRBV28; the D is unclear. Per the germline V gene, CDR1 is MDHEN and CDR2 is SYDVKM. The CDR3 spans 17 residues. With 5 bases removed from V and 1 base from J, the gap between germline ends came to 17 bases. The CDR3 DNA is TGTGCCAGCAGTCGTCAACTATCCTCCCTGAACACCGGGGAGCTGTTTTTT. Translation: CASSRQLSSLNTGELFF.

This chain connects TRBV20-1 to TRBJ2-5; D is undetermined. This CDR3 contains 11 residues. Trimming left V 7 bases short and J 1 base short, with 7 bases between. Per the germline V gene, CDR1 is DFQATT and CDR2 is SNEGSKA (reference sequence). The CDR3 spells CSGLFQETQYF. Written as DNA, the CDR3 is TGCAGTGGACTCTTCCAAGAGACCCAGTACTTC.

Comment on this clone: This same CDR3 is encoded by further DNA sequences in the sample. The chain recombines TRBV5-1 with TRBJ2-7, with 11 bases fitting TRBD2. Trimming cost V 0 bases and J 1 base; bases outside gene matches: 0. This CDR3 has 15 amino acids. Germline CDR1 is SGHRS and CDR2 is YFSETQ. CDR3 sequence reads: CASSLVAGGSYEQYF. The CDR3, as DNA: TGCGCCAGCAGCTTGGTAGCGGGAGGGTCCTACGAGCAGTACTTC.

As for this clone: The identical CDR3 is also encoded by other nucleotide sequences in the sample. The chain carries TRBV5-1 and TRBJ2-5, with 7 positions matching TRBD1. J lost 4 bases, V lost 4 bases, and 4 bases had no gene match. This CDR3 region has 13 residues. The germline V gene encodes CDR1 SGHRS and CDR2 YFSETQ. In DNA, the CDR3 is TGCGCCAGCAGCCTGACAGGGACAGAGACCCAGTACTTC. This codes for CASSLTGTETQYF.

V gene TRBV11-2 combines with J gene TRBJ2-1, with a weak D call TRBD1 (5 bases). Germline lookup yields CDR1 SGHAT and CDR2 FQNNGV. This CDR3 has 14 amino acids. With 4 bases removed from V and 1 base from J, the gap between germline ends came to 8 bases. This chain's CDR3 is CASSSGWSYNEQFF. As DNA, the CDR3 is TGTGCCAGCAGCTCAGGGTGGTCCTACAATGAGCAGTTCTTC.

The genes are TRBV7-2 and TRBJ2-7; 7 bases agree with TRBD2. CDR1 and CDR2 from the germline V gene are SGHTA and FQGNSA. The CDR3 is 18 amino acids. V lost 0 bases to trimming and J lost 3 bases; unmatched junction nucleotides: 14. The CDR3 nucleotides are TGTGCCAGCAGCTTAGCGCTAATTTCGGCGGGAGCTAACTACGAGCAGTACTTC. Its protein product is CASSLALISAGANYEQYF.

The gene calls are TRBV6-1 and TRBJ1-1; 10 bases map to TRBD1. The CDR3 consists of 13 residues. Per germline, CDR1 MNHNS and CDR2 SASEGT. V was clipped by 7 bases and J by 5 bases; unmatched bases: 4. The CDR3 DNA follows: TGTGCCAGCAAAGGACAGGGGGGTACTGAAGCTTTCTTT. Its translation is CASKGQGGTEAFF.

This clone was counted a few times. CDR3 sequence: CASSIVYRGREKLFF. In nucleotides, the CDR3 is TGTGCCAGTAGTATTGTGTACCGAGGGCGTGAAAAACTGTTTTTT. This sequence joins TRBV19 and TRBJ1-4; D uncertain. V was shortened by 3 bases and J by 7 bases, with 15 bases between the two germline ends. The CDR3 is 15 residues long. CDR1 is LNHDA and CDR2 is SQIVND in the germline V gene (reference sequence).

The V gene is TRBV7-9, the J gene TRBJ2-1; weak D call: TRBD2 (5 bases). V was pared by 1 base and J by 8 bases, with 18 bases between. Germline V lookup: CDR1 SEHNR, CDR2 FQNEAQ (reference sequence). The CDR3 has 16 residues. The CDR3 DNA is TGTGCCAGCAGCTTAGGGAGGATGGGCCCAACAGATGAGCAGTTCTTC. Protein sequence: CASSLGRMGPTDEQFF.

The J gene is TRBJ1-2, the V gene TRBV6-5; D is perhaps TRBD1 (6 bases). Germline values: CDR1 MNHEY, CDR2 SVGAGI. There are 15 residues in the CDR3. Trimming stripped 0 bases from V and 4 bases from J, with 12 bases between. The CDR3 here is CASSYSGAVFYGYTF. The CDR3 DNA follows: TGTGCCAGCAGTTACTCGGGGGCCGTATTCTATGGCTACACCTTC.

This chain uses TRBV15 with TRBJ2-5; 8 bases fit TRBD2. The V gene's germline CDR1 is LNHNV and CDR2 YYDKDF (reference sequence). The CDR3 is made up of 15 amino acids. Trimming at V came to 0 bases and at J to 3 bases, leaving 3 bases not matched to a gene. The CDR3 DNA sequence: TGTGCCACCAGCAGAGATGGAGCGGGAGAAGAGACCCAGTACTTC. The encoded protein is CATSRDGAGEETQYF. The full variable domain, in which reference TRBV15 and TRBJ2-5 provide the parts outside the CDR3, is DAMVIQNPRYQVTQFGKPVTLSCSQTLNHNVMYWYQQKSSQAPKLLFHYYDKDFNNEADTPDNFQSRRPNTSFCFLDIRSPGLGDTAMYLCATSRDGAGEETQYFGPGTRLLVL.

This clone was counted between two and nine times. The CDR3 loop reads CASSLEGQRGNSPLHF. CDR3 DNA sequence: TGCGCCAGCAGCTTGGAGGGTCAGCGTGGTAATTCACCCCTCCACTTT. The chain has TRBV5-1 and TRBJ1-6; D unresolved. The CDR3 extends over 16 amino acids. The V gene's germline CDR1 is SGHRS and CDR2 YFSETQ. Trimming removed 0 bases from V and 6 bases from J, with 13 bases in between.

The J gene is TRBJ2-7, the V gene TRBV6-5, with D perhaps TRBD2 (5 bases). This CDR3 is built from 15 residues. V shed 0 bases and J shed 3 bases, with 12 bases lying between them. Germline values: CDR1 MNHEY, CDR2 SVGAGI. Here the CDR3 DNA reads TGTGCCAGCAGTTACTCGATTACGGGGAACTACGAGCAGTACTTC. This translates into CASSYSITGNYEQYF.

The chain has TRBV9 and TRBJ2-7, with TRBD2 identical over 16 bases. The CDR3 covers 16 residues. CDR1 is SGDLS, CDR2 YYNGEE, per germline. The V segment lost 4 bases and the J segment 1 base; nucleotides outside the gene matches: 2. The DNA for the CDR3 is TGTGCCAGCAGCCCGGGACTAGCGGGAGGGTCCTACGAGCAGTACTTC. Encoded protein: CASSPGLAGGSYEQYF.

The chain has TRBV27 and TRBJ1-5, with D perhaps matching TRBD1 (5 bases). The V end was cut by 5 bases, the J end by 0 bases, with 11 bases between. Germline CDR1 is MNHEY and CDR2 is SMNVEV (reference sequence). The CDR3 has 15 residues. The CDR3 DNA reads TGTGCCAGCAGTCCTCAGGGCAATAGCAATCAGCCCCAGCATTTT. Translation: CASSPQGNSNQPQHF.

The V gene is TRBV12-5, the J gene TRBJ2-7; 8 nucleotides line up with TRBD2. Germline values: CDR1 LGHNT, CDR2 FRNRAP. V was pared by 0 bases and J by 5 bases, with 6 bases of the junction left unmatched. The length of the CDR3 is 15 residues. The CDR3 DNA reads TGTGCTAGTGGTTTGGTACAAGCGGGAGTTCACGAGCAGTACTTC. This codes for CASGLVQAGVHEQYF.

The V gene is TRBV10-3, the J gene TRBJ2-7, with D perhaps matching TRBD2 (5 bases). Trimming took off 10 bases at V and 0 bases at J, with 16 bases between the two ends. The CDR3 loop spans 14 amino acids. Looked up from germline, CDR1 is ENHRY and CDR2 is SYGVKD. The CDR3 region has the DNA TGTGCCACCAACTCGGCACTAGTCTCCTACGAGCAGTACTTC. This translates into CATNSALVSYEQYF.

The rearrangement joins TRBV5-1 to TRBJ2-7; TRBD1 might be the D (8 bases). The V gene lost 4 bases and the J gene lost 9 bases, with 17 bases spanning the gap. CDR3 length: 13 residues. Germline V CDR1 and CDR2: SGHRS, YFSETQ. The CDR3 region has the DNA TGCGCCAGCAGCAGGGACAGGCGCGGGGGGCAGTACTTC. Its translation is CASSRDRRGGQYF.

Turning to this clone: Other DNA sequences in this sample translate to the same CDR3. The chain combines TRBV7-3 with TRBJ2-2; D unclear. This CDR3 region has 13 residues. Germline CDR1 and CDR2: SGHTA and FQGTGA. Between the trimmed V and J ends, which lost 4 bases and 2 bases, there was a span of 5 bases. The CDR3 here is CASSSSNTGELFF. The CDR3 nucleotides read TGTGCCAGCAGCTCCTCTAACACCGGGGAGCTGTTTTTT.

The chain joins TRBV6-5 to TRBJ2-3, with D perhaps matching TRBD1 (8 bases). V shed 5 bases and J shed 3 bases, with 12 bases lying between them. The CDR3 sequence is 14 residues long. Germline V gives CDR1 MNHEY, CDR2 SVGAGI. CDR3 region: CASSNRGGTDTQYF. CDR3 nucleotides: TGTGCCAGCAGTAACAGGGGGGGGACAGATACGCAGTATTTT.